This paragraph covers one T cell receptor (beta chain) sequence. Its antigen is unidentified. Trimming left V 6 bases short and J 0 bases short, with 12 bases between. CDR3 length: 15 residues. Per germline, CDR1 MNHEY and CDR2 SVGAGI. Assay used: immunoSEQ multiplex PCR; TCRdb lists only in-frame clones, some missing. The sample comprises 40,000 or so clones, 49% of which are singletons, and under 20% rests with the top ten. The data are from a study of cytotoxic CD8 clonotypes in ibrutinib-treated CLL. Looking at the study overall: Within the patient group, roughly 11 were relapsed/refractory and over 14 treatment-naive, and roughly 18 were IGHV unmutated. Study-level points and caveats: At the start, clonality exceeded age-matched healthy donors and followed circulating CD8+ T-cell counts. Ibrutinib response saw clonality rise, and progression saw it return toward baseline.

The J gene is TRBJ2-1, the V gene TRBV6-5; D uncertain. Sequenced material: PBMCs, taken before ibrutinib treatment. The TCR comes from a human donor with chronic lymphocytic leukemia. CDR3 protein: CASRSSSSSYNEQFF. DNA of the CDR3: TGTGCCAGCAGGTCCTCGTCGAGCTCCTACAATGAGCAGTTCTTC.